One T cell receptor (beta chain) is described in this entry. A TCRbeta library incorporating unique molecular identifiers was prepared. TCRdb reanalysed the PCR reads using MiXCR and keeps one entry per CDR3 protein. The repertoire consists of fewer than 400,000 distinct CDR3 sequences, with roughly 22% occurring once and the leading ten covering 3.5% to 4%. The V gene's germline CDR1 is SEHNR and CDR2 FQNEAQ (reference sequence). J lost 2 bases, V lost 6 bases, and 4 bases had no gene match. The CDR3 has 15 residues. These data come from a study of T-cell reconstitution after alpha-beta-depleted transplantation in children.

The chain uses TRBV7-9 and TRBJ2-7, with 13 bases identical to TRBD2. The source material was PBMCs from the stem cell graft donor, sampled from the stem cell graft. The receptor was isolated from a human donor who donated a stem cell graft to a child with acute myeloid leukemia. The CDR3 DNA sequence: TGTGCCAGCAGTTTCACTAGCGGGAGGGCCTACGAGCAGTACTTC. This gives the protein CASSFTSGRAYEQYF.